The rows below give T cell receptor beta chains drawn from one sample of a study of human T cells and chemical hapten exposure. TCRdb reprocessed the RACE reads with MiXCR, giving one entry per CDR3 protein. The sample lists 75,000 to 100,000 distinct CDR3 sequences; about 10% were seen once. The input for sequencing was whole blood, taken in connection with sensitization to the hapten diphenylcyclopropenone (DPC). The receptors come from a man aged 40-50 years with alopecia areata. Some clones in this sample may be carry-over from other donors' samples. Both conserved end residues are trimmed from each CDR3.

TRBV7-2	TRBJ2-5	ASSLVAGLAQETQY
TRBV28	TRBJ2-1	ASSYRASGSYNEQF
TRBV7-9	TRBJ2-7	ASSPATSPYEQY
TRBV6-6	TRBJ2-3	ASSLMLAGSTDTQY
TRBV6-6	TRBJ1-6	ASSRRTRQLNSYNSPLH
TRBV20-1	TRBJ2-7	SARRRAGVGEQY
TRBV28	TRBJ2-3	ASSSRSSGSPDTQY
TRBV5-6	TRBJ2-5	ASSLRFGQGSETQY
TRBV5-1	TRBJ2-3	ASSLSRGSPTTDTQY
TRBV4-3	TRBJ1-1	ASSRALAGEAF
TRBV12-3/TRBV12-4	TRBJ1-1	ASSLSTPGSGEAF
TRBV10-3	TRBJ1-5	AISESGQSNQPQH
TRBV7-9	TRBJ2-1	ASSIQTSGRVDNEQF
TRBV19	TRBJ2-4	ASSKPNSGSRNIQY
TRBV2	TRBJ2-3	ASRTSGSTADTQY
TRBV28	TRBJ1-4	ASSSSGQGREKLF
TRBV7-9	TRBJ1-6	ASSRDGQMNSPLH
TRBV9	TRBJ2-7	ASSPRQGRPYEQY
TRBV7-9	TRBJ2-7	ASSLIGPSPLLSEQY
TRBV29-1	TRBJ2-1	SGGAGYEQF
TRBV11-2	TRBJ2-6	ASSLSAGGFHSGANVLT
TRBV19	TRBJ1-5	ASSLGGTGNQPQH
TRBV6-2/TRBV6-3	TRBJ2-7	ASSYPMHRDSHSISYEQY
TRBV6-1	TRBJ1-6	ASPKEGSYNSPLH
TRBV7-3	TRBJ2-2	ASSWGAGELF
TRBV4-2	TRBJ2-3	ASSYIQGAIDTQY
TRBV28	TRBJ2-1	ASSFGGAVNNEQF